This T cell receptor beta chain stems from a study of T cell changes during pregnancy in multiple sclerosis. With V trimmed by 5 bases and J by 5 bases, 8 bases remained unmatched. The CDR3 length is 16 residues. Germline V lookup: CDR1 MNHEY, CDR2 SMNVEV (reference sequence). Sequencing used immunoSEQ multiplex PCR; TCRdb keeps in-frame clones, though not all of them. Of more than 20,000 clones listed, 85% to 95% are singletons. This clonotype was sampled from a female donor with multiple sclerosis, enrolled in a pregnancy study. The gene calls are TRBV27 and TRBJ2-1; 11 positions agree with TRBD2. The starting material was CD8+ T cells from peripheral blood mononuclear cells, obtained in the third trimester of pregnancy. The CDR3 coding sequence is TGTGCCAGCAGTCTCCGACTAGCGGGGCGAGACAATGAGCAGTTCTTC. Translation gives CASSLRLAGRDNEQFF.